Presented here are 8 T cell receptor beta chains from one specimen sequenced in a study of shared clonotypes between healthy human individuals. Profiled with immunoSEQ multiplex PCR; TCRdb holds only in-frame clones, not every one. The sample shows roughly 1,500,000 clones, 95% to 99% of them seen only once. The sample consisted of naive CD4+ T cells sorted from blood. This sample's subset: CD45RA+ positively selected. The source of these receptors is a man in his thirties or forties in good health.

On this clone itself: Other DNA sequences in this specimen translate into the identical CDR3. This chain connects TRBV7-2 to TRBJ1-2; D remains ambiguous. The CDR3 has 14 residues. Trimming stripped 2 bases from V and 3 bases from J, with 10 bases between. The germline gives CDR1 SGHTA, CDR2 FQGNSA. The CDR3 DNA sequence: TGTGCCAGCAGCTTAACGGGCAGAGACTATGGCTACACCTTC. It is translated as CASSLTGRDYGYTF.

The gene calls are TRBV6-1 and TRBJ2-1; D gene ambiguous. Germline CDR1 MNHNS, CDR2 SASEGT. The CDR3 consists of 12 residues. Trimming left V 5 bases short and J 13 bases short, with 15 bases between. The CDR3 loop reads CASSPSWTGQFF. The CDR3, as DNA: TGTGCCAGCAGTCCGTCCTGGACGGGTCAGTTCTTC.

The chain joins TRBV6-6 to TRBJ2-7; D possibly corresponds to TRBD2 (6 bases). The CDR3 consists of 16 residues. The germline V gene encodes CDR1 MNHNY and CDR2 SVGAGI (reference sequence). Trimming shortened V by 0 bases and J by 6 bases, and 18 bases separated the two germline ends. DNA of the CDR3: TGTGCCAGCAGTTACTCGCGGCGGGGTTCTGAAGTCGAGCAGTACTTC. Its protein product is CASSYSRRGSEVEQYF.

The chain couples TRBV6-1 to TRBJ1-1; tentatively, D is TRBD1 (5 bases). CDR1 and CDR2 (germline): MNHNS, SASEGT. V was clipped by 3 bases and J by 3 bases, with 17 bases between them. This CDR3 contains 16 residues. Here the CDR3 reads CASSDFTSTVDTEAFF. CDR3 nucleotides: TGTGCCAGCAGTGATTTTACCTCGACAGTGGACACTGAAGCTTTCTTT.

The V call is TRBV11-2, the J call TRBJ2-1; 9 nucleotides line up with TRBD2. This CDR3 spans 13 amino acids. J gave up 6 bases and V 4 bases, and 1 base lay outside the gene matches. The V gene's germline CDR1 is SGHAT and CDR2 FQNNGV. The CDR3, as DNA: TGTGCCAGCAGCTCGGGACTAGCCAATGAGCAGTTCTTC. This codes for CASSSGLANEQFF.

The chain is built from TRBV6-5 and TRBJ1-2; tentatively, D is TRBD1 (6 bases). V lost 3 bases, J lost 0 bases, and 11 bases lay in between. Germline assignment: CDR1 MNHEY and CDR2 SVGAGI. The CDR3 extends over 15 amino acids. CDR3 sequence: CASSYSGDTNYGYTF. Here the CDR3 DNA reads TGTGCCAGCAGTTATTCAGGGGATACTAACTATGGCTACACCTTC.

V usage is TRBV9 and J usage is TRBJ2-1; a weak D match, TRBD2 (6 bases). With 0 bases removed from V and 10 bases from J, the gap between germline ends came to 20 bases. There are 16 residues in the CDR3. The germline V gene has CDR1 SGDLS and CDR2 YYNGEE. In DNA form, the CDR3 reads TGTGCCAGCAGCGTAGGAGGCGGGACCCATGTTCCGGAGCAGTTCTTC. Its protein product is CASSVGGGTHVPEQFF. Full variable domain (outside the CDR3, taken from reference TRBV9 and TRBJ2-1): DSGVTQTPKHLITATGQRVTLRCSPRSGDLSVYWYQQSLDQGLQFLIQYYNGEERAKGNILERFSAQQFPDLHSELNLSSLELGDSALYFCASSVGGGTHVPEQFFGPGTRLTVL.

V usage is TRBV28 and J usage is TRBJ1-2; D perhaps matches TRBD1 (5 bases). V lost 5 bases, J lost 1 base, and 8 bases lay in between. The CDR3 sequence is 13 residues long. Germline V CDR1 and CDR2: MDHEN, SYDVKM. The CDR3 is CASSARVNYGYTF. DNA for the CDR3: TGTGCCAGCAGTGCCAGGGTTAACTATGGCTACACCTTC.